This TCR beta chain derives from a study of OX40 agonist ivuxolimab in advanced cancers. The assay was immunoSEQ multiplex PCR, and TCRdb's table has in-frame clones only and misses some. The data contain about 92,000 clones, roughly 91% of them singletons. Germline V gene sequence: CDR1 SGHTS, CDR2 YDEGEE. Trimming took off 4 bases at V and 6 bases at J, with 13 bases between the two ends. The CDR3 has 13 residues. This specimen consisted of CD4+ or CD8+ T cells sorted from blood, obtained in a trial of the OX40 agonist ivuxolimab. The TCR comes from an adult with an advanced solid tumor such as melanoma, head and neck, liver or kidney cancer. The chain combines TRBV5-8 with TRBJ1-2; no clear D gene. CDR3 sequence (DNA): TGTGCCAGCAGCGGGCGAAGAGGCAATGGCTACACCTTC. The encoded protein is CASSGRRGNGYTF. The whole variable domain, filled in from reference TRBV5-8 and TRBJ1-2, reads EAGVTQSPTHLIKTRGQQATLRCSPISGHTSVYWYQQALGLGLQFLLWYDEGEERNRGNFPPRFSGRQFPNYSSELNVNALELEDSALYLCASSGRRGNGYTFGSGTRLTVV.